These 26 T cell receptor beta chains were all obtained from the same sample, sequenced in a study of blood T cell repertoires in COVID-19. Assay used: immunoSEQ multiplex PCR; TCRdb lists only in-frame clones, some missing. The sample has approximately 170,000 clones, about 86% seen once; the top ten hold 6% to 7.5%. The source material was peripheral blood. All receptors derive from an elderly woman in a cohort sampled during active or convalescent COVID-19.

The chain joins TRBV28 to TRBJ1-2, with D perhaps matching TRBD1 (5 bases). V was pared by 5 bases and J by 3 bases, with 13 bases between. The CDR3 spans 14 residues. In germline, CDR1 is MDHEN, CDR2 SYDVKM. CDR3 residues: CASSTRQSHYGYTF. CDR3 DNA: TGTGCCAGCAGTACCCGACAGTCTCACTATGGCTACACCTTC.

This sequence joins TRBV10-2 and TRBJ2-1; D gene uncertain. This CDR3 contains 15 residues. CDR1 and CDR2 (germline): WSHSY, SAAADI. V was trimmed by 4 bases and J by 5 bases, leaving 15 bases between them. The chain's CDR3 is CASSVLLTPHNEQFF. CDR3 nucleotides: TGCGCCAGCAGTGTACTACTAACCCCCCACAATGAGCAGTTCTTC.

The table lists this clone with a count of one. The J gene is TRBJ1-2, the V gene TRBV5-4; a weak D match, TRBD1 (6 bases). Germline values: CDR1 SGHNT, CDR2 YYREEE (reference sequence). V lost 0 bases, J lost 3 bases, and 9 bases lay in between. This CDR3 comprises 14 residues. CDR3 nucleotide sequence: TGTGCCAGCAGCTTGGTTTCAGGGGACTATGGCTACACCTTC. It codes for CASSLVSGDYGYTF.

The V call is TRBV6-5, the J call TRBJ2-1; perhaps TRBD1 as D (5 bases). Deletions cut 7 bases from V and 5 bases from J, with 9 bases between. The CDR3 runs 12 residues. Germline lookup yields CDR1 MNHEY and CDR2 SVGAGI. CDR3 residues: CASKGFNNEQFF. In nucleotides, the CDR3 is TGTGCCAGCAAGGGGTTCAACAATGAGCAGTTCTTC.

This sequence joins TRBV6-5 and TRBJ1-5; D perhaps matches TRBD1 (5 bases). This CDR3 contains 15 residues. The V and J ends lost 2 bases and 6 bases respectively, with 14 bases between them. Germline lookup yields CDR1 MNHEY and CDR2 SVGAGI. The CDR3 spells CASSYRIRVAQPQHF. The DNA of the CDR3 is TGTGCCAGCAGTTACAGGATCAGGGTAGCTCAGCCCCAGCATTTT.

The sample holds many counts of this clone. The gene calls are TRBV5-4 and TRBJ2-7; no clear D gene. CDR3 length: 12 residues. With 3 bases removed from V and 6 bases from J, the gap between germline ends came to 10 bases. CDR1 SGHNT and CDR2 YYREEE come from the germline V gene (reference sequence). CDR3 sequence (DNA): TGTGCCAGCAGCTCCTTAGCTGGCGAGCAGTACGTC. This encodes CASSSLAGEQYV.

This clone was detected once. Here the CDR3 reads CASSLEANYGYTF. As DNA, the CDR3 is TGTGCCAGCAGTTTAGAAGCTAACTATGGCTACACCTTC. The rearrangement uses TRBV2 and TRBJ1-2; no clear D. CDR3 size: 13 residues. CDR1 and CDR2 (germline): SNHLY, FYNNEI. Deletions cut 5 bases from V and 0 bases from J, with 7 bases between.

This chain joins TRBV9 and TRBJ2-1; 8 nucleotides agree with TRBD2. This CDR3 is built from 16 residues. CDR1 is SGDLS, CDR2 YYNGEE, per germline. Trimming at V came to 5 bases and at J to 8 bases, leaving 15 bases not matched to a gene. The DNA of the CDR3 is TGTGCCAGCAGTTCCCTAGGAGCGGGAGATCTCTATGAGCAGTTCTTC. Translated, it gives CASSSLGAGDLYEQFF.

The rearrangement uses TRBV5-1 and TRBJ1-4, with D uncertain. The CDR3 covers 18 residues. The V end lost 3 bases, the J end lost 7 bases, and 25 bases lay between the germline ends. The germline gives CDR1 SGHRS, CDR2 YFSETQ. The CDR3 spells CASSSGEAEVQLSEKLFF. CDR3 DNA sequence: TGCGCCAGCAGCTCGGGAGAAGCCGAGGTGCAACTAAGTGAAAAACTGTTTTTT.

The chain carries TRBV10-3 and TRBJ2-5, with D possibly matching TRBD2 (6 bases). CDR1 and CDR2 (germline): ENHRY, SYGVKD. CDR3 length equals 14 residues. Trimming took off 3 bases at V and 2 bases at J, with 10 bases between the two ends. The CDR3 DNA is TGTGCCATCAGTGAAAGACTAGAGCAAGAGACCCAGTACTTC. This gives the protein CAISERLEQETQYF.

The chain recombines TRBV9 with TRBJ1-3, with D possibly being TRBD1 (5 bases). Germline CDR1 reads SGDLS; CDR2 reads YYNGEE. This CDR3 contains 15 residues. Trimming left V 4 bases short and J 3 bases short, with 14 bases between. As DNA, the CDR3 is TGTGCCAGCAGCCCCGGCGGAACAGGTGGAAACACCATATATTTT. Amino acids: CASSPGGTGGNTIYF.

The chain carries TRBV16 and TRBJ2-7; D is possibly TRBD1 (6 bases). The CDR3 spans 12 residues. Between the trimmed V and J ends, which lost 4 bases and 8 bases, there was a span of 12 bases. Germline CDR1 is KGHSY and CDR2 is FQNENV. The CDR3 nucleotides read TGTGCCAGCAGCCCACAGGGTTACCAGCAGTACGTC. Amino acid sequence: CASSPQGYQQYV.

Here the CDR3 reads CATGGLAGVPETQYF. The CDR3, as DNA: TGTGCCACCGGGGGACTAGCGGGAGTCCCGGAGACCCAGTACTTC. The chain uses TRBV24-1 and TRBJ2-5; 14 nucleotides match TRBD2. The V gene's germline CDR1 is KGHDR and CDR2 SFDVKD. The CDR3 spans 15 residues. Trimming took 9 bases from V and 5 from J; bases not matched to a gene: 7.

This chain connects TRBV7-2 to TRBJ2-7, with D perhaps matching TRBD2 (5 bases). This CDR3 region has 14 residues. Germline CDR1 and CDR2: SGHTA and FQGNSA. Trimming removed 1 base at V and 3 bases at J, with 10 bases between. CDR3 in amino acids: CASSLGVALYEQYV. CDR3 coding DNA: TGTGCCAGCAGCTTAGGGGTAGCGCTCTACGAGCAGTACGTC.

The V call is TRBV2, the J call TRBJ1-3; D gene ambiguous. This CDR3 region has 13 residues. V was shortened by 4 bases and J by 6 bases, with 10 bases between the two germline ends. The germline gives CDR1 SNHLY, CDR2 FYNNEI. The CDR3 loop reads CASSAEALNTIYF. The CDR3 DNA reads TGTGCCAGCAGTGCTGAGGCCTTAAACACCATATATTTT.

The chain couples TRBV30 to TRBJ2-1; 10 bases are a match to TRBD1. CDR3 size: 15 residues. With 0 bases clipped from V and 2 bases from J, the junction kept 1 base outside the gene matches. Germline CDR1 reads GTSNPN; CDR2 reads SVGIG (reference sequence). The CDR3 bases are TGTGCCTGGAGTGTAGACAGGGGGCCCTACAATGAGCAGTTCTTC. Amino acid sequence: CAWSVDRGPYNEQFF.

The count of this clone is one. This rearrangement joins TRBV7-9 to TRBJ1-6, with unresolved D. Trimming cost V 5 bases and J 9 bases, with 17 bases left between them. The CDR3 spans 15 residues. CDR1 is SEHNR and CDR2 is FQNEAQ in the germline V gene (reference sequence). The CDR3 here is CASSLNEGTSSPLHF. In nucleotides, the CDR3 is TGTGCCAGCAGCCTCAACGAGGGAACTAGTTCACCCCTCCACTTT.

The J gene is TRBJ2-7, the V gene TRBV7-2; 10 bases align to TRBD2. V shed 6 bases, J shed 3 bases, and the junction held 8 bases outside the gene matches. The CDR3 has 15 residues. Germline V gene sequence: CDR1 SGHTA, CDR2 FQGNSA. CDR3 loop: CASSTLGLAYYEQYF. Written as DNA, the CDR3 is TGTGCCAGCAGTACACTGGGACTAGCGTACTACGAGCAGTACTTC. Filled out from reference TRBV7-2 and TRBJ2-7, the complete variable domain reads GAGVSQSPSNKVTEKGKDVELRCDPISGHTALYWYRQSLGQGLEFLIYFQGNSAPDKSGLPSDRFSAERTGGSVSTLTIQRTQQEDSAVYLCASSTLGLAYYEQYFGPGTRLTVT.

This chain links TRBV27 with TRBJ2-3; D might be TRBD1 (5 bases). The V gene's germline CDR1 is MNHEY and CDR2 SMNVEV (reference sequence). The CDR3 contains 13 residues. V shed 6 bases and J shed 3 bases, with 10 bases lying between them. CDR3 residues: CASREAGTDTQYF. CDR3 bases: TGTGCCAGCAGGGAAGCAGGGACAGATACGCAGTATTTT.

Only a few counts were recorded for this clone. The J gene is TRBJ1-2, the V gene TRBV6-2 or TRBV6-3, with 7 bases lining up with TRBD1. The germline gives CDR1 MNHEY, CDR2 SVGEGT. This CDR3 has 17 residues. Losses at the gene ends were 3 bases for V and 4 bases for J; bases not matched to a gene: 14. The CDR3 region has the DNA TGTGCCAGCAGTTATCAAGGGGTCCCGGACAGGAGCTATGGCTACACCTTC. Its protein is CASSYQGVPDRSYGYTF.

The chain is built from TRBV5-1 and TRBJ2-1, with 11 bases matching TRBD2. Trimming took 2 bases from V and 4 from J; bases not matched to a gene: 5. The CDR3 is 16 amino acids. From germline, CDR1 is SGHRS and CDR2 YFSETQ. CDR3: CASSFTSGGLYNEQFF. The CDR3, as DNA: TGCGCCAGCAGCTTCACTAGCGGGGGTCTGTACAATGAGCAGTTCTTC.

The rearrangement uses TRBV5-6 and TRBJ1-1, with D tentatively TRBD1 (6 bases). With 6 bases removed from V and 1 base from J, the gap between germline ends came to 10 bases. Germline CDR1 SGHDT, CDR2 YYEEEE. The CDR3 sequence is 13 residues long. CDR3 amino acids: CASNRVGNTEAFF. In nucleotides, the CDR3 is TGTGCCAGCAACAGGGTGGGGAACACTGAAGCTTTCTTT.

The chain uses TRBV12-3 or TRBV12-4 and TRBJ1-5, with D hard to call. V dropped 6 bases and J dropped 6 bases, with 12 bases sitting between them. The CDR3 covers 13 residues. The CDR3 nucleotides are TGTGCCAGCAGCCCGACAAATGGTCAGCCCCAGCATTTT. Its translation: CASSPTNGQPQHF.

The chain is built from TRBV11-2 and TRBJ1-1, with TRBD1 identical over 9 bases. The CDR3 sequence is 14 residues long. Trimming took 3 bases from V and 5 from J; bases not matched to a gene: 4. Germline lookup yields CDR1 SGHAT and CDR2 FQNNGV. The chain's CDR3 is CASSFDRGGTEAFF. The DNA of the CDR3 is TGTGCCAGCAGCTTCGACAGGGGGGGAACTGAAGCTTTCTTT.

CDR3 nucleotide sequence: TGTGCCACGGGTGGTGGACTGGAGACCCAGTACTTC. It translates to CATGGGLETQYF. The rearrangement joins TRBV24-1 to TRBJ2-5, with D possibly being TRBD2 (5 bases). CDR1 and CDR2 from the germline V gene are KGHDR and SFDVKD. This CDR3 contains 12 residues. V lost 10 bases, J lost 5 bases, and 13 bases lay in between.

This rearrangement joins TRBV10-3 to TRBJ1-1, with TRBD1 matching 7 bases. Germline V gene sequence: CDR1 ENHRY, CDR2 SYGVKD. This CDR3 comprises 14 residues. J was trimmed by 5 bases and V by 2 bases; bases with no gene match: 5. The CDR3 is CAISEGQVITEAFF. CDR3 DNA: TGTGCCATCAGTGAGGGACAGGTAATAACTGAAGCTTTCTTT.